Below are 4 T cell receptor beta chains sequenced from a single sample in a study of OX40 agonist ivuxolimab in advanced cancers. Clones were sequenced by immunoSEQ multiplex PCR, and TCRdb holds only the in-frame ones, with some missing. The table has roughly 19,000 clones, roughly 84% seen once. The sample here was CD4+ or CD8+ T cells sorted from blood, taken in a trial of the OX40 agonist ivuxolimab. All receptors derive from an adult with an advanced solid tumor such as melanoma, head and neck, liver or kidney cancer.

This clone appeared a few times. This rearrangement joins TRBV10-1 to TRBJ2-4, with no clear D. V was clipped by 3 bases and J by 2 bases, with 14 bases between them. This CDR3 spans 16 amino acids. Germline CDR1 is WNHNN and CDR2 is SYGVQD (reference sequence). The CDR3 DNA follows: TGCGCCAGCAGTGACGGGCGAGGCGATTCCAAAAACATTCAGTACTTC. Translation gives CASSDGRGDSKNIQYF.

DNA of the CDR3: TGTGCCAGCAGCGTAGCTGAGCGCTCCACCCGCTCTGGGGCCAACGTCCTGACTTTC. It codes for CASSVAERSTRSGANVLTF. The chain uses TRBV9 and TRBJ2-6; D remains unclear. The germline CDR1 and CDR2 sequences are SGDLS and YYNGEE. CDR3 length: 19 residues. V was shortened by 0 bases and J by 0 bases, with 16 bases between the two germline ends.

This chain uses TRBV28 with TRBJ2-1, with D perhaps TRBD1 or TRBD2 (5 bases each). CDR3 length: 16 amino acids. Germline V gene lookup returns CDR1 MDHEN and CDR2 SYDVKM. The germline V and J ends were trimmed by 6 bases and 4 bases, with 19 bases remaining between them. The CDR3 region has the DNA TGTGCCAGCAGCCCGGGGACGGGTATCACTTACAATGAGCAGTTCTTC. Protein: CASSPGTGITYNEQFF.

The CDR3 is CASRGTENSPLHF. The CDR3, as DNA: TGTGCCAGCAGGGGGACAGAGAATTCACCCCTCCACTTT. The chain uses TRBV2 and TRBJ1-6; 7 bases match TRBD1. The CDR3 runs 13 residues. V gave up 6 bases and J gave up 7 bases; unmatched junction bases: 3. Germline CDR1 is SNHLY and CDR2 is FYNNEI.